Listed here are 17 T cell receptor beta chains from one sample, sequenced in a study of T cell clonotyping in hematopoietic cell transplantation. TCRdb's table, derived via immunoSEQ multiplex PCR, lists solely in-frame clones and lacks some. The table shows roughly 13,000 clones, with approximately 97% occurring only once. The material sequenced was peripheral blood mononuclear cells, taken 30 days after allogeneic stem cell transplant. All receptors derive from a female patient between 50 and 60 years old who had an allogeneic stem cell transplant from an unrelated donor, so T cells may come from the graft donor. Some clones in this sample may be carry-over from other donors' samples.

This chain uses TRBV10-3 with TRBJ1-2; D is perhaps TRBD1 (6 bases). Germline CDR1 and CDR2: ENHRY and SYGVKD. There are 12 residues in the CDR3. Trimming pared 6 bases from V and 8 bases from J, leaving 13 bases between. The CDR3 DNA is TGTGCCATCAGCGGAGGACAGCCGGGCTACACCTTC. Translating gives CAISGGQPGYTF.

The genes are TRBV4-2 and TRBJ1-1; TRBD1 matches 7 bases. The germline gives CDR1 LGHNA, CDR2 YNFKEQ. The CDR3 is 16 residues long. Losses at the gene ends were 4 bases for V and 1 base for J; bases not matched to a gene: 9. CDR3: CASSPERDRRNTEAFF. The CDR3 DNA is TGTGCCAGCAGCCCGGAGCGGGACAGAAGGAACACTGAAGCTTTCTTT.

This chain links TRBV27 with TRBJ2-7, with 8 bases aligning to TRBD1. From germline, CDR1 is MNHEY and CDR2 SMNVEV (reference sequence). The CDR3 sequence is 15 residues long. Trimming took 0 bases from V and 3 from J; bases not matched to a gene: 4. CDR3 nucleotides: TGTGCCAGCAGTTTATCCGGGACAGGACTCTACGAGCAGTACTTC. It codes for CASSLSGTGLYEQYF.

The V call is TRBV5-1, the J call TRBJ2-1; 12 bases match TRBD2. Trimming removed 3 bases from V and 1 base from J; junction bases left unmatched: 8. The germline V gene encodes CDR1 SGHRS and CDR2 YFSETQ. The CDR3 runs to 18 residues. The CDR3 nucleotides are TGCGCCAGCAGCTCCCGGGCTAGCGGGGGGGGATCCTACAATGAGCAGTTCTTC. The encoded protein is CASSSRASGGGSYNEQFF.

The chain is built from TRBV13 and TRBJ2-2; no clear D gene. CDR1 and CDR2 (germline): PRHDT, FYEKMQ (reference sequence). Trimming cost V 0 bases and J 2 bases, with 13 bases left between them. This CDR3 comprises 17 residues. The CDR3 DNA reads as TGTGCCAGCAGCTTAGGCCTGGGCAGAGATAACACCGGGGAGCTGTTTTTT. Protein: CASSLGLGRDNTGELFF. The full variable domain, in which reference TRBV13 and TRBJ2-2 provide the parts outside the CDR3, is AAGVIQSPRHLIKEKRETATLKCYPIPRHDTVYWYQQGPGQDPQFLISFYEKMQSDKGSIPDRFSAQQFSDYHSELNMSSLELGDSALYFCASSLGLGRDNTGELFFGEGSRLTVL.

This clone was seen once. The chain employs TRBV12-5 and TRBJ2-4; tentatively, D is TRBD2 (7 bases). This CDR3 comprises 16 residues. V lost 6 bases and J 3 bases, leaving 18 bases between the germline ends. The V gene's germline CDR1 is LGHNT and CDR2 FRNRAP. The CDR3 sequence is CASGAGDGGRKNIQYF. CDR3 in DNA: TGTGCTAGTGGCGCAGGAGACGGGGGGCGCAAAAACATTCAGTACTTC.

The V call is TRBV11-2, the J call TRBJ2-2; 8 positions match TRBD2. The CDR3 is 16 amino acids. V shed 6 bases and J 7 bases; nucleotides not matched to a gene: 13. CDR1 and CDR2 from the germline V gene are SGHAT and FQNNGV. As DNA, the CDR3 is TGTGCCAGCAGGGGCAGCACGGGGGGGCCGGTCGGGGAGCTGTTTTTT. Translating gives CASRGSTGGPVGELFF.

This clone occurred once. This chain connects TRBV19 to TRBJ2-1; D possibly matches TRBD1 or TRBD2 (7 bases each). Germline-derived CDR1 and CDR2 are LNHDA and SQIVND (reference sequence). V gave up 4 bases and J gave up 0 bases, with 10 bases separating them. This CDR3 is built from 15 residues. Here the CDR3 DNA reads TGTGCCAGTAGTAGGGAGGGGGCCTCCTACAATGAGCAGTTCTTC. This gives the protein CASSREGASYNEQFF.

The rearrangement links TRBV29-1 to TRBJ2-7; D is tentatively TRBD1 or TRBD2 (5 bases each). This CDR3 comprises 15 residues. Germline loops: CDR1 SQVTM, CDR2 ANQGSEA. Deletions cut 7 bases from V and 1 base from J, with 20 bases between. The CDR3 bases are TGCAGCGCCCGAGAGGGCCTAAGGGGTTCCTACGAGCAGTACTTC. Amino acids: CSAREGLRGSYEQYF.

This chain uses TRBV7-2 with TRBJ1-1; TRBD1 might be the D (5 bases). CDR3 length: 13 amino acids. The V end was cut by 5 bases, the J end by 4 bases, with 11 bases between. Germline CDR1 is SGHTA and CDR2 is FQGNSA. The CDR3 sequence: CASSNRDRTEAFF. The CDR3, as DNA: TGTGCCAGCAGCAACCGGGACCGCACTGAAGCTTTCTTT.

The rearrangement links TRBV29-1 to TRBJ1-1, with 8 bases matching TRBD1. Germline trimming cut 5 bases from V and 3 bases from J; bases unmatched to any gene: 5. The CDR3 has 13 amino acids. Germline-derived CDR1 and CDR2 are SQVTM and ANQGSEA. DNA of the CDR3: TGCAGCGTTACGGGACAGGTTCACACTGAAGCTTTCTTT. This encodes CSVTGQVHTEAFF. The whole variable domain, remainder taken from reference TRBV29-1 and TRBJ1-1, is SAVISQKPSRDICQRGTSLTIQCQVDSQVTMMFWYRQQPGQSLTLIATANQGSEATYESGFVIDKFPISRPNLTFSTLTVSNMSPEDSSIYLCSVTGQVHTEAFFGQGTRLTVV.

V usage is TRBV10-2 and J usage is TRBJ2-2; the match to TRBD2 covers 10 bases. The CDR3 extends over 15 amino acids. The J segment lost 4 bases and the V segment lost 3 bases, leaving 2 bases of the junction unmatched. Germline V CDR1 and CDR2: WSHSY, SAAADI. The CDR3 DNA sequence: TGCGCCAGCAGTGAAGCGGGGGGGCTCACCGGGGAGCTGTTTTTT. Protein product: CASSEAGGLTGELFF.

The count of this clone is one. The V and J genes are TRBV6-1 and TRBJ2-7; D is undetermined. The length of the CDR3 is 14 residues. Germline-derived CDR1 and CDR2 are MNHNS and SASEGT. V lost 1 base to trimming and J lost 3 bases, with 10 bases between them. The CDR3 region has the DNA TGTGCCAGCAGTGAAGTCTCGGACGGCTACGAGCAGTACTTC. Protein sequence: CASSEVSDGYEQYF.

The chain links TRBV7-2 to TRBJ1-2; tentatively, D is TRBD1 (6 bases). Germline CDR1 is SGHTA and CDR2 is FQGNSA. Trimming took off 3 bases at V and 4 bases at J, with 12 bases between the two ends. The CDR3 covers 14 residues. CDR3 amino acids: CASSFPGQFYGYTF. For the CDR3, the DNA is TGTGCCAGCAGCTTTCCCGGACAGTTCTATGGCTACACCTTC.

The chain's CDR3 is CASSDKASDSDTQYF. As DNA, the CDR3 is TGTGCCAGCAGTGACAAAGCTAGCGACTCAGATACGCAGTATTTT. V gene TRBV6-4 combines with J gene TRBJ2-3; D perhaps matches TRBD2 (6 bases). This CDR3 is built from 15 residues. Trimming shortened V by 2 bases and J by 4 bases, and 13 bases separated the two germline ends. Germline V CDR1 and CDR2: MRHNA, SNTAGT.

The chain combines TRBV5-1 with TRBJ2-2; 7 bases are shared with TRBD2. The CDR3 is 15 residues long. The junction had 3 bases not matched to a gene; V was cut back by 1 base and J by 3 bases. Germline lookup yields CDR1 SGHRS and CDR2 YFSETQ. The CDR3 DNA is TGCGCCAGCAGCTTGCGTGGGGGGGACACCGGGGAGCTGTTTTTT. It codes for CASSLRGGDTGELFF.

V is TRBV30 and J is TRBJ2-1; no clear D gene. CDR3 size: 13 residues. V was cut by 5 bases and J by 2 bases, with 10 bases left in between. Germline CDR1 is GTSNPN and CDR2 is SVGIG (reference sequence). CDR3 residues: CAWGIIAYNEQFF. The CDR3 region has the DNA TGTGCCTGGGGAATCATTGCCTACAATGAGCAGTTCTTC.